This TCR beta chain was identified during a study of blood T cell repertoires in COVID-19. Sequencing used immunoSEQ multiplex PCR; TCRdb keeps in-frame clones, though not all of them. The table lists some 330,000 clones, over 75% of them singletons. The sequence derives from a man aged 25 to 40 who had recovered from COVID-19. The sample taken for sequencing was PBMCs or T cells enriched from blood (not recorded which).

CDR3 DNA: TGTGCCAGCTCACCACGGGGACTAGTAAACAATGAGCAGTTCTTC. Translating it yields CASSPRGLVNNEQFF. The gene calls are TRBV18 and TRBJ2-1, with 8 bases lining up with TRBD2. The CDR3 is 15 amino acids. The germline V gene encodes CDR1 KGHSH and CDR2 LQKENI. After removal of 1 base from V and 5 bases from J, the junction contained 4 bases not matched to a gene.